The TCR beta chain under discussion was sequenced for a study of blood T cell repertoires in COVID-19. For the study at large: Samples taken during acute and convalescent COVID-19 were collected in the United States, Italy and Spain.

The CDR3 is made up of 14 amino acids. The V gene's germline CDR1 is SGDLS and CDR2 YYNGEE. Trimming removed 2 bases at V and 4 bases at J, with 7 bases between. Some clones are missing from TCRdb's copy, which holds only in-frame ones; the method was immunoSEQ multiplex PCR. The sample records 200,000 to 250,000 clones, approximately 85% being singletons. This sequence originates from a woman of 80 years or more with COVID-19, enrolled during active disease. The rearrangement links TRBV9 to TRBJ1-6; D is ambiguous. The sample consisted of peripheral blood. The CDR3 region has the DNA TGTGCCAGCAGCGTCACACAATATAATTCACCCCTCCACTTT. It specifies CASSVTQYNSPLHF.